Below are 9 T cell receptor beta chains sequenced from a single sample in a study of T cell responses to AZD1222 COVID-19 vaccine. Assay: immunoSEQ multiplex PCR; the TCRdb copy retains only in-frame clones and omits some. The data hold fewer than 200,000 clones, with 85% to 95% observed a single time. Sequencing was performed on peripheral blood, taken on day 0 of AZD1222 vaccination. These receptors were taken from an adult in good health.

The CDR3 sequence: CASSQGSYTGELFF. The DNA for the CDR3 is TGTGCCAGCAGCCAAGGAAGTTACACCGGGGAGCTGTTTTTT. The chain joins TRBV14 to TRBJ2-2; D gene uncertain. This CDR3 spans 14 amino acids. The germline CDR1 and CDR2 sequences are SGHDN and FVKESK. Trimming cost V 1 base and J 3 bases, with 6 bases left between them. The variable domain in full, completed from reference TRBV14 and TRBJ2-2, reads EAGVTQFPSHSVIEKGQTVTLRCDPISGHDNLYWYRRVMGKEIKFLLHFVKESKQDESGMPNNRFLAERTGGTYSTLKVQPAELEDSGVYFCASSQGSYTGELFFGEGSRLTVL.

V and J are TRBV10-3 and TRBJ2-3; tentatively, D is TRBD2 (6 bases). Germline-derived CDR1 and CDR2 are ENHRY and SYGVKD. V shed 0 bases and J shed 5 bases, with 9 bases lying between them. The CDR3 covers 14 residues. As DNA, the CDR3 is TGTGCCATCAGTGAGTCGAAGGGACTAGATACGCAGTATTTT. Protein: CAISESKGLDTQYF.

This chain connects TRBV30 to TRBJ1-2; 9 bases line up with TRBD1. Germline CDR1 is GTSNPN and CDR2 is SVGIG (reference sequence). The CDR3 has 13 residues. V dropped 6 bases and J dropped 4; count of bases not matched to a gene: 6. Here the CDR3 reads CACPTGGPYGYTF. The CDR3 region has the DNA TGTGCCTGTCCGACAGGGGGTCCCTATGGCTACACCTTC.

The chain is built from TRBV13 and TRBJ1-6, with D unclear. Germline CDR1 PRHDT, CDR2 FYEKMQ (reference sequence). V dropped 5 bases and J dropped 6 bases, with 17 bases sitting between them. This CDR3 region has 16 residues. The CDR3 is CASSLQAFTANSPLHF. In nucleotides, the CDR3 is TGTGCCAGCAGCCTCCAAGCCTTTACTGCTAATTCACCCCTCCACTTT.

V usage is TRBV4-1 and J usage is TRBJ2-1; D may correspond to TRBD1 or TRBD2 (5 bases each). The CDR3 has 19 amino acids. Germline CDR1 MGHRA, CDR2 YSYEKL. V lost 4 bases and J 5 bases, leaving 27 bases between the germline ends. DNA of the CDR3: TGCGCCAGCAGCCGATTAACGGGGCAGGCTTCGAACGTCGACAATGAGCAGTTCTTC. Its protein is CASSRLTGQASNVDNEQFF.

The chain recombines TRBV5-1 with TRBJ1-4; D ambiguous. Germline loops: CDR1 SGHRS, CDR2 YFSETQ. Trimming took off 6 bases at V and 8 bases at J, with 2 bases between the two ends. This CDR3 spans 9 amino acids. CDR3 amino acids: CASTEKLFF. The CDR3 bases are TGCGCCAGCACAGAAAAACTGTTTTTT. The full variable domain, completed using reference TRBV5-1 and TRBJ1-4, is KAGVTQTPRYLIKTRGQQVTLSCSPISGHRSVSWYQQTPGQGLQFLFEYFSETQRNKGNFPGRFSGRQFSNSRSEMNVSTLELGDSALYLCASTEKLFFGSGTQLSVL.

This chain connects TRBV7-3 to TRBJ2-5; perhaps TRBD2 as D (6 bases). The V end lost 5 bases, the J end lost 4 bases, and 14 bases lay between the germline ends. Germline V gene data show CDR1 as SGHTA and CDR2 as FQGTGA. This CDR3 comprises 14 residues. CDR3: CASSPRGNLETQYF. The CDR3 nucleotides are TGTGCCAGCAGCCCACGGGGGAATTTAGAGACCCAGTACTTC.

Details on this clone: Other nucleotide sequences from this sample produce the same CDR3. V is TRBV12-3 or TRBV12-4 and J is TRBJ1-2, with D tentatively TRBD1 (6 bases). The CDR3 consists of 11 residues. Trimming removed 5 bases at V and 5 bases at J, with 6 bases between. Here the CDR3 reads CASSTGYGYTF. The CDR3 DNA sequence: TGTGCCAGCAGTACAGGGTATGGCTACACCTTC.

The chain carries TRBV30 and TRBJ2-7, with D tentatively TRBD2 (6 bases). Germline V lookup: CDR1 GTSNPN, CDR2 SVGIG (reference sequence). The CDR3 covers 14 residues. Trimming shortened V by 0 bases and J by 2 bases, and 11 bases separated the two germline ends. CDR3: CAWSVSSGAYEQYF. The CDR3 nucleotides read TGTGCCTGGAGTGTATCGTCGGGGGCCTACGAGCAGTACTTC. Full variable domain (remainder filled in from reference TRBV30 and TRBJ2-7): SQTIHQWPATLVQPVGSPLSLECTVEGTSNPNLYWYRQAAGRGLQLLFYSVGIGQISSEVPQNLSASRPQDRQFILSSKKLLLSDSGFYLCAWSVSSGAYEQYFGPGTRLTVT.